This record looks at one T cell receptor (beta chain) sequence and its context. This clone has a handful of counts. There is no known antigen for this receptor. Base-call qualities are not available, and no considerably larger clone is one nucleotide away. TCRbeta CDR3 regions were amplified from genomic DNA using the immunoSEQ Assay, a bias-controlled multiplex PCR. The authors' pipeline ran thus. The number of nucleated cells in each sample was estimated from the amplification of reference gene primers within the assay. Sequence reads were collapsed and filtered to measure the absolute abundance of every unique TCRbeta CDR3 rearrangement. For each sample, productive Simpson clonality was calculated by taking the square root of Simpson's diversity index across productive rearrangements. Entries here come from immuneACCESS through TCRdb and include only in-frame sequences with V and J called. Some clones fail to appear in such tables; in the studies checked, an unresolved V gene covers under half of the shortfall, and the cause of the remainder is unknown. Clonal size and the V and J genes are those of that table, whereas D and trimming came from the DNA. Within this sample are 250,000 to 300,000 clones, with around nine tenths of them counted one time only. The biggest ten clones account for 10% to 12% of the sample.

One collaborating source in Seattle enrolled patients while the patients were actively infected and followed the patients over time throughout the course of disease. Whole blood was collected in K2EDTA tubes by collaborating institutions according to the institutions' own protocols. For TCRbeta analysis, collaborator samples were shipped as frozen whole blood, as isolated PBMCs, or as DNA extracted from either sample type. The CDR3 starts with the cysteine, ends with the phenylalanine, and has 11 residues. The retained sequence is limited to the CDR3, 33 bases, with the frame set at the first base. Sequences DFQATT (CDR1) and SNEGSKA (CDR2) are obtained from the germline V gene (reference sequence). Trimming costs V 8 bases and J 2 bases, and their ends lie 9 bases apart. This sample stems from a study of blood T cell repertoires in COVID-19 (dated by TCRdb to the early 2020s). About the study as a whole: The collaborator samples originated in the United States, Italy and Spain and spanned the acute and convalescent phases of COVID-19. The prospective study material was composed of cDNA or gDNA derived from T cells, B-cell-depleted T cells, or PBMCs. The dataset comprised deeply sampled blood TCRbeta repertoires from subjects exposed to, actively infected with, or recovered from COVID-19. The repertoires were released in a freely available public database intended as a resource for research on the immune response to SARS-CoV-2. Samples came from the ongoing ImmuneRACE study (first 160 participants) plus 1,254 subjects from 6 global collaborators. Sample metadata almost always included a de-identified subject ID, COVID-19 status, age in years and sex. Where available, HLA class I and class II types were obtained from metadata supplied by the sample provider rather than from assay-based typing.

Overall study outcomes, separate from this receptor: How much clinical and demographic metadata was included differed by source and by participant, and the metadata was provided uncurated.

The chain uses TRBV20-1 and TRBJ1-1; the D region possibly corresponds to TRBD1 (5 bases align). The sequence came from a woman in her 30s with COVID-19, enrolled during active disease. Specimen: peripheral blood. The DNA sequence is as follows: TGCAGTCATGACAGTAACACTGAAGCTTTCTTT. It specifies CSHDSNTEAFF.